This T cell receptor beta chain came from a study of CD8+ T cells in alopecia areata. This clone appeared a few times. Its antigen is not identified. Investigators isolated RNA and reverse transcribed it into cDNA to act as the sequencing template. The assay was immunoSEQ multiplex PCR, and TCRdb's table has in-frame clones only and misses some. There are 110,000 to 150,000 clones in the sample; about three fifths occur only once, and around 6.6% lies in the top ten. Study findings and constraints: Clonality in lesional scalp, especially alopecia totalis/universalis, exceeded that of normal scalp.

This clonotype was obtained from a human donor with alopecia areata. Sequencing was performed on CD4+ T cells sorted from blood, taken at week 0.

CDR3 in amino acids: CSVAANPNSPLHF. The CDR3 nucleotides read TGCAGCGTTGCAGCGAACCCTAATTCACCCCTCCACTTT. The gene calls are TRBV29-1 and TRBJ1-6, with D unclear. This CDR3 contains 13 residues. V was trimmed by 4 bases and J by 6 bases, leaving 10 bases between them. Germline V gene data show CDR1 as SQVTM and CDR2 as ANQGSEA.